The 20 T cell receptor beta chains presented below share a single source sample, sequenced in a study of T cells after yellow fever vaccination. TCRdb reanalysed the 5' RACE reads using MiXCR and keeps one entry per CDR3 protein. The sample shows 100,000 to 150,000 distinct CDR3 sequences, roughly 10% of them seen only once. The sample in question was CD8+ T cells sorted from PBMCs, obtained on the day of the yellow fever booster vaccination. The receptors stem from a man between 18 and 29 years old who received the YFV17D yellow fever vaccine.

This chain connects TRBV7-9 to TRBJ1-2; D unresolved. The length of the CDR3 is 17 residues. The ends were cut back, 1 base at V and 4 bases at J, with 19 bases in the middle. Germline loops: CDR1 SEHNR, CDR2 FQNEAQ (reference sequence). The CDR3, as DNA: TGTGCCAGCAGCTTAGGCACTTGGACTTTCCGTCGCTATGGCTACACCTTC. Its translation is CASSLGTWTFRRYGYTF.

This clonotype was seen many times. The chain uses TRBV29-1 and TRBJ1-2; weak D call: TRBD1 (6 bases). The germline V and J ends were trimmed by 8 bases and 6 bases, with 28 bases remaining between them. CDR1 SQVTM and CDR2 ANQGSEA come from the germline V gene. This CDR3 has 16 residues. The CDR3 DNA follows: TGCAGCATCCTGACAGTGTTGGGGGGCATATGGGATGGCTACACCTTC. Translated: CSILTVLGGIWDGYTF.

In its sample, this clonotype was seen a few times. V and J are TRBV11-2 and TRBJ1-1; no clear D gene. V dropped 5 bases and J dropped 4 bases, with 11 bases sitting between them. Germline V CDR1 and CDR2: SGHAT, FQNNGV. The CDR3 spans 13 residues. CDR3 amino acids: CASSLGRSTEAFF. In DNA form, the CDR3 reads TGTGCCAGCAGCCTCGGAAGAAGCACTGAAGCTTTCTTT.

This clonotype showed up many times. The rearrangement links TRBV7-2 to TRBJ1-1; the match to TRBD1 covers 8 bases. The V gene's germline CDR1 is SGHTA and CDR2 FQGNSA. This CDR3 is 17 amino acids long. V gave up 1 base and J gave up 5 bases; unmatched junction bases: 12. CDR3 nucleotides: TGTGCCAGCAGCTTAGAAGGCAGGGGGCGCTTTCAAACTGAAGCTTTCTTT. Its protein product is CASSLEGRGRFQTEAFF.

The V gene is TRBV7-2, the J gene TRBJ1-2; the D is unclear. The germline gives CDR1 SGHTA, CDR2 FQGNSA. Trimming pared 5 bases from V and 3 bases from J, leaving 10 bases between. This CDR3 comprises 13 residues. The CDR3 nucleotides are TGTGCCAGCAGCGTCCCCGGGGACTATGGCTACACCTTC. This codes for CASSVPGDYGYTF.

This clonotype appeared a few times. The rearrangement links TRBV30 to TRBJ1-5; possible D gene TRBD1, 6 bases. CDR1 is GTSNPN and CDR2 is SVGIG in the germline V gene (reference sequence). Trimming pared 2 bases from V and 1 base from J, leaving 9 bases between. The CDR3 spans 14 residues. CDR3: CAWSTGASNQPQHF. The DNA of the CDR3 is TGTGCCTGGAGTACGGGGGCGAGCAATCAGCCCCAGCATTTT.

There are a few counts of this clonotype. V is TRBV6-5 and J is TRBJ2-5; a weak D match, TRBD1 (6 bases). The CDR3 totals 15 residues. Looked up from germline, CDR1 is MNHEY and CDR2 is SVGAGI. V lost 9 bases, J lost 2 bases, and 19 bases lay in between. The CDR3 sequence is CARVERTAKQETQYF. The CDR3 DNA is TGTGCCAGAGTAGAACGGACAGCAAAACAAGAGACCCAGTACTTC.

The table lists this clonotype with a few counts. The V gene is TRBV12-3 or TRBV12-4, the J gene TRBJ1-2; D not resolved. V was clipped by 0 bases and J by 9 bases, with 11 bases between them. This CDR3 region has 13 residues. The CDR3 region has the DNA TGTGCCAGCAGTTTAGCCCGGATTTCTAGCTACACCTTC. Translated, it gives CASSLARISSYTF.

The DNA of the CDR3 is TGTGCCAGCAGCCCACGACCACCAACCCCGTACAATGAGCAGTTCTTC. This sequence encodes CASSPRPPTPYNEQFF. The chain couples TRBV2 to TRBJ2-1; D uncertain. V lost 6 bases and J lost 4, with 19 bases in between. The CDR3 loop spans 16 amino acids. In germline, CDR1 is SNHLY, CDR2 FYNNEI.

This clonotype was detected only a few times. Compared with germline, one end of the junction differs, possibly owing to a read error. V is TRBV15 and J is TRBJ1-2, with TRBD1 matching over 7 bases. Germline V gene data show CDR1 as LNHNV and CDR2 as YYDKDF (reference sequence). CDR3 length: 17 residues. The CDR3: CATSREEGTAANYGYTF. For the CDR3, the DNA is TGTGCCACCAGTAGAGAGGAGGGGACAGCGGCTAACTATGGCTACACCTTC.

This clonotype was recorded at least ten times. The chain carries TRBV24-1 and TRBJ2-1, with 7 positions matching TRBD2. The V and J ends lost 10 bases and 6 bases, in that order; junction bases with no gene match: 8. Germline-derived CDR1 and CDR2 are KGHDR and SFDVKD. CDR3 length equals 13 residues. The CDR3 region is CATEPPGGNEQFF. CDR3 coding DNA: TGTGCCACAGAACCCCCGGGGGGCAATGAGCAGTTCTTC.

This clonotype was seen a few times. The CDR3, as DNA: TGCGCCAGCAGCCAAGAACGGTCGTTCTCCTACAATGAGCAGTTCTTC. It encodes CASSQERSFSYNEQFF. The rearrangement joins TRBV4-1 to TRBJ2-1; D is uncertain. Germline V lookup: CDR1 MGHRA, CDR2 YSYEKL. Trimming shortened V by 0 bases and J by 0 bases, and 9 bases separated the two germline ends. The CDR3 consists of 16 residues.

The rearrangement uses TRBV6-6 and TRBJ1-2, with D possibly TRBD1 on 6 matching bases. V lost 9 bases to trimming and J lost 3 bases, with 20 bases between them. The germline V gene has CDR1 MNHNY and CDR2 SVGAGI (reference sequence). The CDR3 length is 15 residues. CDR3 sequence: CASIPPGAEYYGYTF. In DNA, the CDR3 is TGTGCCAGTATACCCCCAGGGGCGGAGTACTATGGCTACACCTTC.

This clonotype turned up a few times. The chain has TRBV9 and TRBJ2-1; TRBD2 agrees at 8 bases. J was trimmed by 4 bases and V by 4 bases; bases with no gene match: 10. This CDR3 region has 16 residues. Looked up from germline, CDR1 is SGDLS and CDR2 is YYNGEE. The CDR3 coding sequence is TGTGCCAGCAGCCCAGGCGCGGGGGGCCAATACAATGAGCAGTTCTTC. Protein product: CASSPGAGGQYNEQFF. The full variable domain, with the rest looked up from reference TRBV9 and TRBJ2-1, is DSGVTQTPKHLITATGQRVTLRCSPRSGDLSVYWYQQSLDQGLQFLIQYYNGEERAKGNILERFSAQQFPDLHSELNLSSLELGDSALYFCASSPGAGGQYNEQFFGPGTRLTVL.

This clonotype was seen repeatedly, ten times or more. The genes are TRBV4-2 and TRBJ1-2; the D gene is possibly TRBD1 (5 bases). The CDR3 length is 14 residues. Germline V CDR1 and CDR2: LGHNA, YNFKEQ. V gave up 0 bases and J gave up 5 bases, with 10 bases separating them. CDR3 residues: CASSQEGGEYGYTF. The CDR3 nucleotides read TGTGCCAGCAGCCAAGAGGGGGGGGAATATGGCTACACCTTC.

The chain couples TRBV7-3 to TRBJ2-1; D ambiguous. CDR3 length: 14 amino acids. Germline-derived CDR1 and CDR2 are SGHTA and FQGTGA. V was clipped by 3 bases and J by 0 bases, with 6 bases between them. Here the CDR3 DNA reads TGTGCCAGCAGCTTTGAGAGCTCCTACAATGAGCAGTTCTTC. Protein: CASSFESSYNEQFF.

This clonotype occurred many times. This chain uses TRBV24-1 with TRBJ2-5; D may be TRBD1 (6 bases). Germline V lookup: CDR1 KGHDR, CDR2 SFDVKD. The V end lost 6 bases, the J end lost 9 bases, and 22 bases lay between the germline ends. The CDR3 extends over 15 amino acids. The chain's CDR3 is CATSSRSSGVVSQYF. CDR3 in DNA: TGTGCCACCAGTAGTCGAAGCTCAGGGGTAGTATCCCAGTACTTC.

This chain uses TRBV5-1 with TRBJ2-5; 8 nucleotides match TRBD1. The J segment lost 6 bases and the V segment lost 3 bases, leaving 4 bases of the junction unmatched. This CDR3 is built from 13 residues. Germline loops: CDR1 SGHRS, CDR2 YFSETQ. In DNA, the CDR3 is TGCGCCAGCAGCTCATGGACAGGGAAGACCCAGTACTTC. This codes for CASSSWTGKTQYF.

The chain employs TRBV6-4 and TRBJ2-2; TRBD1 matches 9 bases. Looked up from germline, CDR1 is MRHNA and CDR2 is SNTAGT. Trimming at V came to 6 bases and at J to 7 bases, leaving 6 bases not matched to a gene. CDR3 length: 14 amino acids. The CDR3 sequence is CASRGQGISGELFF. In nucleotides, the CDR3 is TGTGCCAGCAGGGGACAGGGAATAAGCGGGGAGCTGTTTTTT.

The CDR3 DNA sequence: TGCGCCAGCAGCCAAGGTTCAGGACTAGCGGGGGCCATGTGGTCCGGGGAGCTGTTTTTT. This translates into CASSQGSGLAGAMWSGELFF. The chain combines TRBV4-1 with TRBJ2-2; 13 bases align to TRBD2. The CDR3 is 20 residues long. The germline CDR1 and CDR2 sequences are MGHRA and YSYEKL. Trimming took 1 base from V and 6 from J; bases not matched to a gene: 14.